The present T cell receptor beta chain was sequenced within a study of glioma-infiltrating T cells after dendritic cell vaccination. Across the study: Patients received autologous tumor lysate-pulsed dendritic cell vaccination between about 2002 and 2013.

Blood PBMC samples: pre-vaccination, two weeks post third vaccination, and at tumor progression. This table comes from immunoSEQ multiplex PCR, and its TCRdb copy is limited to in-frame clones, with some not included. The table shows 50,000 to 80,000 clones, with roughly 80% occurring only once. There are a few counts of this clone. Its antigen is as yet unknown. Whole-study results and caveats: TCR clonality showed no direct relationship with survival.

V was cut by 6 bases and J by 6 bases, with 9 bases left in between. This CDR3 is built from 11 residues. Germline V lookup: CDR1 SGHNT, CDR2 YYREEE (reference sequence). The clonotype was recovered from a human donor with glioblastoma. The starting material was blood, obtained before dendritic cell vaccination. V gene TRBV5-4 combines with J gene TRBJ1-2; tentative D call: TRBD1 (6 bases). DNA for the CDR3: TGTGCCAGCACTCAGGGGCATGGCTACACCTTC. Its translation: CASTQGHGYTF. Variable domain in full (rest from reference TRBV5-4 and TRBJ1-2): ETGVTQSPTHLIKTRGQQVTLRCSSQSGHNTVSWYQQALGQGPQFIFQYYREEENGRGNFPPRFSGLQFPNYSSELNVNALELDDSALYLCASTQGHGYTFGSGTRLTVV.